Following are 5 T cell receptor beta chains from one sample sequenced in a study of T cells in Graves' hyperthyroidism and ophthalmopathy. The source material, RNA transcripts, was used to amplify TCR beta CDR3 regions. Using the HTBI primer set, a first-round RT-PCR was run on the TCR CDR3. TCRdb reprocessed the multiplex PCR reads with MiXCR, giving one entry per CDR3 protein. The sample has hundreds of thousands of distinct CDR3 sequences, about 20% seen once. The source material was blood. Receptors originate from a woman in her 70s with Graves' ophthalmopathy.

In DNA form, the CDR3 reads TGTGCCAGCAGCTTCACGGGACCCGCCTACGAGCAGTACTTC. Its translation is CASSFTGPAYEQYF. V is TRBV7-2 and J is TRBJ2-7; TRBD1 or TRBD2 may be the D gene (5 bases each). This CDR3 region has 14 residues. V dropped 3 bases and J dropped 2 bases, with 11 bases sitting between them. Germline V lookup: CDR1 SGHTA, CDR2 FQGNSA.

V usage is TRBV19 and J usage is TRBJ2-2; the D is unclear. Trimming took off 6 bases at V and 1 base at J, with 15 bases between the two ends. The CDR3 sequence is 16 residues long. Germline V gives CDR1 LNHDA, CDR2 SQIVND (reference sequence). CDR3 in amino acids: CASSPRRNWNTGELFF. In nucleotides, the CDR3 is TGTGCCAGTAGCCCGAGGAGAAACTGGAACACCGGGGAGCTGTTTTTT.

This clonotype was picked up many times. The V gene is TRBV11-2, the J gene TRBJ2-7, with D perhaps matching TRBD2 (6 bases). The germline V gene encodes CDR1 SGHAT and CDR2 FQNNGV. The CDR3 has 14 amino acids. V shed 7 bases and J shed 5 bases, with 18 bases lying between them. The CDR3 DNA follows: TGTGCCAGCACCATTGGCGCGGGGCCCGACGAGCAGTACTTC. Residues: CASTIGAGPDEQYF.

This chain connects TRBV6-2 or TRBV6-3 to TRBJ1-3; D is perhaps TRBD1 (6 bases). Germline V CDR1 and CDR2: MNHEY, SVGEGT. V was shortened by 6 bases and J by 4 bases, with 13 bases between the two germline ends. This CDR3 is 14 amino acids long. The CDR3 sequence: CASSPSDSGNTIYF. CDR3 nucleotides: TGTGCCAGCAGCCCCTCGGACAGCGGAAACACCATATATTTT.

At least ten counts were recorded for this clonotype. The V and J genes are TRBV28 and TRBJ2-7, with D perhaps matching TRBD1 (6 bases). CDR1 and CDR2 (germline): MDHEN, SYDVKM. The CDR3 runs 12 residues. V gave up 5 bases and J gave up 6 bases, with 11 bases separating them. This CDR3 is CASSITGSEQYF. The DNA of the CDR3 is TGTGCCAGCAGTATTACAGGGAGCGAGCAGTACTTC.